The TCR beta chain described here comes from a study of OX40 agonist ivuxolimab in advanced cancers. Study-wide points: On average, CD8+ T cells had more expanded clones than CD4+. Doses of 0.1 to 3.0 mg/kg were accompanied by clonal expansion of CD4+ and CD8+ blood T cells by week 6.

Unmatched junction bases numbered 5, after V lost 3 bases and J lost 4 bases. Germline CDR1 reads SGDLS; CDR2 reads YYNGEE. The CDR3 has 16 amino acids. Data came from immunoSEQ multiplex PCR; TCRdb stores just in-frame clones and leaves some out. The sample has 70,000 to 80,000 clones; roughly nine tenths are singletons. This clone was seen once. The antigen is not known. This specimen consisted of CD4+ or CD8+ T cells sorted from blood, obtained in a trial of the OX40 agonist ivuxolimab. The chain carries TRBV9 and TRBJ2-2; the match to TRBD2 covers 11 bases. This clonotype originated in an adult with an advanced solid tumor such as melanoma, head and neck, liver or kidney cancer. The DNA for the CDR3 is TGTGCCAGCAGCGGAAGACTAGCGGGAATCACCGGGGAGCTGTTTTTT. As protein: CASSGRLAGITGELFF.